The 5 T cell receptor beta chains given below trace back to one sample, sequenced in a study of blood T cells in healthy people across ages (dated by TCRdb to the mid-2010s). The library was built by means of 5' RACE. This sample was sequenced with an Illumina HiSeq 2500. A second PCR of about 6 to 11 cycles was performed with a sample-barcoded 5' primer and a J-beta primer mix. Starting from the raw public reads, TCRdb applied fastp trimming at Q25, assembled clones with MiXCR and retained in-frame beta chains. Rows matching on CDR3 protein sequence are summarized as one entry with the most common DNA and genes. The sample has over 1,500,000 distinct CDR3 sequences on record, less than 50% of them singletons. The ten largest clones take up roughly 2.1% of the sample. Input material: blood. These TCRs come from a woman between 40 and 50 years old in good health.

In this sample, this clonotype turned up a few times. A much larger clone differs from this one at a single base, so this may be a read error. This chain joins TRBV7-2 and TRBJ2-1, with D possibly being TRBD2 (5 bases). The CDR3 has 14 residues. Germline V lookup: CDR1 SGHTA, CDR2 FQGNSA. V was shortened by 6 bases and J by 10 bases, with 19 bases between the two germline ends. The CDR3, as DNA: TGTGCCAGCAGTTTCAGCCCTAGCTCCTACGAGCAGTTCTTC. This gives the protein CASSFSPSSYEQFF.

This chain connects TRBV4-1 to TRBJ2-1; TRBD1 might be the D (6 bases). V dropped 2 bases and J dropped 3 bases, with 11 bases sitting between them. Looked up from germline, CDR1 is MGHRA and CDR2 is YSYEKL. The CDR3 has 15 residues. This CDR3 is CASSQLGQSYNEQFF. The CDR3 DNA reads TGCGCCAGCAGCCAACTGGGACAAAGCTACAATGAGCAGTTCTTC.

The V and J genes are TRBV13 and TRBJ2-3; 13 bases match TRBD2. V trimming: 5 bases; J trimming: 0 bases; junction bases outside the gene matches: 8. CDR3 size: 18 residues. Germline assignment: CDR1 PRHDT and CDR2 FYEKMQ (reference sequence). The CDR3 reads CASSTGTSGETSTDTQYF. The CDR3 nucleotides read TGTGCCAGCAGCACCGGGACTAGCGGGGAGACTAGCACAGATACGCAGTATTTT.

The sample holds a few counts of this clonotype. The chain combines TRBV7-2 with TRBJ1-2; no firm D call. Germline lookup yields CDR1 SGHTA and CDR2 FQGNSA. Trimming removed 4 bases at V and 4 bases at J, with 13 bases between. This CDR3 region has 14 residues. The CDR3 DNA sequence: TGTGCCAGCAGCTCAACGGCGGGCATCTATGGCTACACCTTC. This codes for CASSSTAGIYGYTF.

The chain carries TRBV20-1 and TRBJ2-1; 8 nucleotides line up with TRBD1. With V trimmed by 5 bases and J by 5 bases, 8 bases remained unmatched. The CDR3 length is 14 residues. Germline CDR1 and CDR2: DFQATT and SNEGSKA (reference sequence). The CDR3: CSAGRQGSHNEQFF. The CDR3 DNA sequence: TGCAGTGCTGGCCGACAGGGGTCCCACAATGAGCAGTTCTTC.